The clone carrying this TCR beta chain was detected once. These data belong to a study of blood T cell repertoires in COVID-19. The germline V and J ends were trimmed by 6 bases and 0 bases, with 7 bases remaining between them. CDR3 size: 13 residues. Germline V gene data show CDR1 as MNHEY and CDR2 as SVGAGI. Per the original methods: How many nucleated cells were present was estimated from reference gene primer amplification. Repertoires were generated with immunoSEQ multiplex PCR, while TCRdb's copy carries only in-frame clones and drops some. V, J and clone size are taken as reported in that table, and D and trimming were inferred from the DNA itself. The sample holds 200,000 to 250,000 clones, 81% seen once.

The sequence was obtained from a woman in her 50s with acute COVID-19. The material sequenced was PBMCs or T cells enriched from blood (not recorded which). The J gene is TRBJ2-3, the V gene TRBV6-5; D might be TRBD2 (5 bases). In nucleotides, the CDR3 is TGTGCCAGCAGGGACTGGAGCACAGATACGCAGTATTTT. Amino acid sequence: CASRDWSTDTQYF.